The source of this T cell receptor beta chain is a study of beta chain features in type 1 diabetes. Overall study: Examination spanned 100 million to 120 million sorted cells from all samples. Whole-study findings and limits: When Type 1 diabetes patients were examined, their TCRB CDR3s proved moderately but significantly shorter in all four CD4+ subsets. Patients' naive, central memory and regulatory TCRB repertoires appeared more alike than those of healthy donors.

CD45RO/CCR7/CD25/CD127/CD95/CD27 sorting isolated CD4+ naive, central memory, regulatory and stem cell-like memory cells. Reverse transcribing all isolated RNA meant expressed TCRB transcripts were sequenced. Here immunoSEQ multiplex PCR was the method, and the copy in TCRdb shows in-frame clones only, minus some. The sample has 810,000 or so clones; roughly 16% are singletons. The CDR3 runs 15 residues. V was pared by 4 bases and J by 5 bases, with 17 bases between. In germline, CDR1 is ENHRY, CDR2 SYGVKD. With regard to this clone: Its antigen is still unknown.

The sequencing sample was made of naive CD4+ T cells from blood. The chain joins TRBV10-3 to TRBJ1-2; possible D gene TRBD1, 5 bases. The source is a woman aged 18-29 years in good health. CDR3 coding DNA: TGTGCCATCAGTGGGACATCTTGGGAGCGGTATGGCTACACCTTC. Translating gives CAISGTSWERYGYTF.